This T cell receptor beta chain was sequenced for a study of T-cell memory formation after mild COVID-19. Study-wide results and caveats: While clones contracting from day 15 to 85 were balanced between CD4 and CD8, later expanders leaned CD4+. Shrinking CD4+ clones resided mostly in CM and EM, and CD8+ ones in EMRA.

As for this clonotype: Its antigen is still unknown.

Constant-segment primers and 5'RACE yielded cDNA libraries for TCR alpha and TCR beta, each carrying sample barcodes and UMIs. TCRdb re-analysed the 5' RACE reads in MiXCR, keeping a single row per CDR3 protein. The data hold fewer than 500,000 distinct CDR3 sequences, with around a quarter observed a single time. V trimming: 4 bases; J trimming: 5 bases; junction bases outside the gene matches: 12. CDR3 length: 16 amino acids. The chain joins TRBV12-3 or TRBV12-4 to TRBJ2-5, with TRBD2 matching 8 bases. This sequence was found in an adult woman who had mild COVID-19 (a few samples of this study predate the infection). Cell type and time point are not known. The sample taken for sequencing was PBMCs or a T cell subset sorted from them (not recorded which). Here the CDR3 DNA reads TGTGCCAGCAGTTCACCTGGACTAGCCGCCCTGGAGACCCAGTACTTC. This gives the protein CASSSPGLAALETQYF.